The 8 T cell receptor beta chains below all came from one sample that was sequenced in a study of OX40 agonist ivuxolimab in advanced cancers. Sequencing was performed with immunoSEQ multiplex PCR; in TCRdb, only in-frame clones are kept and a portion is missing. The table shows tens of thousands of clones, with 88% occurring only once. The input for sequencing was CD4+ or CD8+ T cells sorted from blood, taken in a trial of the OX40 agonist ivuxolimab. The receptors originated from an adult with an advanced solid tumor such as melanoma, head and neck, liver or kidney cancer.

The chain carries TRBV18 and TRBJ1-5, with TRBD1 matching over 7 bases. Per the germline V gene, CDR1 is KGHSH and CDR2 is LQKENI. J lost 3 bases, V lost 5 bases, and 4 bases had no gene match. The CDR3 is made up of 14 amino acids. CDR3 protein: CASSAGQDNQPQHF. CDR3 sequence (DNA): TGTGCCAGCTCAGCCGGACAGGACAATCAGCCCCAGCATTTT.

A single count supports this clone. This chain joins TRBV7-3 and TRBJ2-1; 11 bases agree with TRBD2. This CDR3 spans 17 amino acids. V trimming: 5 bases; J trimming: 7 bases; junction bases outside the gene matches: 13. Per germline, CDR1 SGHTA and CDR2 FQGTGA. CDR3 protein: CASSIFKPGLAANEQFF. The CDR3 nucleotides read TGTGCCAGCAGCATATTTAAGCCGGGACTAGCGGCTAATGAGCAGTTCTTC.

The chain couples TRBV11-2 to TRBJ2-1, with unresolved D. This CDR3 is built from 14 residues. Per the germline V gene, CDR1 is SGHAT and CDR2 is FQNNGV. V lost 0 bases and J 5 bases, leaving 8 bases between the germline ends. This chain's CDR3 is CASSLERTNNEQFF. The CDR3 coding sequence is TGTGCCAGCAGCTTAGAGCGGACCAACAATGAGCAGTTCTTC.

The CDR3 is CASSYDRGPATQYF. CDR3 DNA sequence: TGTGCCAGCAGCTATGACAGGGGACCCGCTACGCAGTATTTT. The rearrangement joins TRBV7-3 to TRBJ2-3; 8 bases are shared with TRBD1. This CDR3 region has 14 residues. CDR1 and CDR2 from the germline V gene are SGHTA and FQGTGA. V shed 4 bases, J shed 8 bases, and the junction held 8 bases outside the gene matches.

This clone was seen just once. V and J are TRBV16 and TRBJ1-5; no clear D. The CDR3 length is 12 residues. Per germline, CDR1 KGHSY and CDR2 FQNENV. V was trimmed by 4 bases and J by 7 bases, leaving 8 bases between them. The DNA for the CDR3 is TGTGCCAGCAGCCCCCCATCCCAGCCCCAGCATTTT. The encoded protein is CASSPPSQPQHF.

The chain couples TRBV10-3 to TRBJ2-1; TRBD2 matches at 13 bases. Germline V gene sequence: CDR1 ENHRY, CDR2 SYGVKD. The CDR3 extends over 15 amino acids. J lost 7 bases, V lost 6 bases, and 6 bases had no gene match. The DNA of the CDR3 is TGTGCCATCAGCCGGACTAGCGGGAGATTTAATGAGCAGTTCTTC. Translated, it gives CAISRTSGRFNEQFF.

The chain links TRBV7-3 to TRBJ2-7; possible D gene TRBD2, 6 bases. V gave up 5 bases and J gave up 7 bases, with 15 bases separating them. The CDR3 is made up of 13 amino acids. The germline gives CDR1 SGHTA, CDR2 FQGTGA. This CDR3 is CASSANLAGEQYF. CDR3 nucleotides: TGTGCCAGCAGCGCGAACCTGGCGGGGGAGCAGTACTTC.

CDR3 region: CASSLDYFNPKQYF. CDR3 DNA: TGTGCCAGCAGCCTGGACTACTTTAACCCCAAGCAGTACTTC. The chain recombines TRBV7-3 with TRBJ2-7; D perhaps matches TRBD2 (6 bases). This CDR3 is built from 14 residues. With 5 bases removed from V and 8 bases from J, the gap between germline ends came to 19 bases. CDR1 SGHTA and CDR2 FQGTGA come from the germline V gene.